These 25 T cell receptor beta chains share one sample of origin, sequenced in a study of blood T cell repertoires in COVID-19. This table comes from immunoSEQ multiplex PCR, and its TCRdb copy is limited to in-frame clones, with some not included. Counted here are some 100,000 clones, about 82% occurring once; the ten biggest clones make up roughly 13%. Material for sequencing was peripheral blood. All receptors derive from a man between 45 and 60 years old with active or convalescent COVID-19.

J is TRBJ2-7 and V is TRBV19; tentative D call: TRBD2 (5 bases). The CDR3 runs to 14 residues. Trimming took off 4 bases at V and 6 bases at J, with 16 bases between the two ends. CDR1 is LNHDA, CDR2 SQIVND, per germline (reference sequence). CDR3 nucleotides: TGTGCCAGTAGTAAGCGAGGGTCCGATTCCGAGCAGTACTTC. Translated: CASSKRGSDSEQYF. Full variable domain (missing parts from reference TRBV19 and TRBJ2-7): DGGITQSPKYLFRKEGQNVTLSCEQNLNHDAMYWYRQDPGQGLRLIYYSQIVNDFQKGDIAEGYSVSREKKESFPLTVTSAQKNPTAFYLCASSKRGSDSEQYFGPGTRLTVT.

V is TRBV2 and J is TRBJ1-2, with TRBD1 identical over 7 bases. CDR3 length equals 12 residues. Germline-derived CDR1 and CDR2 are SNHLY and FYNNEI. V lost 5 bases and J lost 11; bases outside the gene matches: 8. CDR3 residues: CASSPRGQAYTF. The CDR3 nucleotides read TGTGCCAGCAGTCCCCGAGGACAGGCTTACACCTTC.

V and J are TRBV25-1 and TRBJ2-2, with TRBD1 matching over 9 bases. V gave up 4 bases and J gave up 2 bases; unmatched junction bases: 5. The germline CDR1 and CDR2 sequences are MGHDK and SYGVNS. The CDR3 extends over 16 amino acids. The CDR3 coding sequence is TGTGCCAGCAGTGTCCGGGACAGGGTCAACACCGGGGAGCTGTTTTTT. This gives the protein CASSVRDRVNTGELFF.

Concerning this clone itself: A junction end diverges from the germline sequence, so it may reflect a read error. CDR3 protein: CASSLAPGQGRETQYF. DNA of the CDR3: TGTGCTAGCAGCTTAGCACCGGGACAGGGGAGAGAGACCCAGTACTTC. The rearrangement joins TRBV7-7 to TRBJ2-5; 10 nucleotides align to TRBD1. The V gene's germline CDR1 is SSHAT and CDR2 FNYEAQ (reference sequence). The CDR3 contains 16 residues.

The V call is TRBV7-3, the J call TRBJ2-1, with D unresolved. The germline V and J ends were trimmed by 5 bases and 6 bases, with 11 bases remaining between them. Looked up from germline, CDR1 is SGHTA and CDR2 is FQGTGA. The CDR3 extends over 13 amino acids. The CDR3 loop is CASSTRPGNEQFF. DNA for the CDR3: TGTGCCAGCAGCACTCGACCGGGCAATGAGCAGTTCTTC.

The rearrangement joins TRBV7-6 to TRBJ2-1; tentative D call: TRBD2 (6 bases). The CDR3 is 15 residues long. Per the germline V gene, CDR1 is SGHVS and CDR2 is FNYEAQ. Trimming pared 2 bases from V and 4 bases from J, leaving 12 bases between. CDR3 bases: TGTGCCAGCAGCTTAAGTTCCGGAGGGTACAATGAGCAGTTCTTC. Translation gives CASSLSSGGYNEQFF.

The chain recombines TRBV7-2 with TRBJ2-1, with 8 bases fitting TRBD2. J was trimmed by 0 bases and V by 5 bases; bases with no gene match: 3. CDR3 length: 15 amino acids. Germline loops: CDR1 SGHTA, CDR2 FQGNSA. For the CDR3, the DNA is TGTGCCAGCAGCGCAGCGGGAGTCTCCTACAATGAGCAGTTCTTC. Translated, it gives CASSAAGVSYNEQFF.

V is TRBV2 and J is TRBJ2-7, with 9 bases that match TRBD1. Trimming at V came to 6 bases and at J to 3 bases, leaving 3 bases not matched to a gene. CDR3 length equals 13 residues. CDR1 and CDR2 (germline): SNHLY, FYNNEI. The CDR3 sequence: CASRGTGYYEQYF. CDR3 DNA: TGTGCCAGCAGGGGGACAGGGTACTACGAGCAGTACTTC.

The chain carries TRBV2 and TRBJ1-5; 7 bases map to TRBD1. Germline assignment: CDR1 SNHLY and CDR2 FYNNEI. The CDR3 sequence is 16 residues long. J was trimmed by 2 bases and V by 6 bases; bases with no gene match: 10. The CDR3 here is CASSLIATGGNQPQHF. The CDR3, as DNA: TGTGCCAGCAGCCTGATCGCCACAGGGGGCAATCAGCCCCAGCATTTT. Using reference TRBV2 and TRBJ1-5 for the parts outside the CDR3, the full variable domain is EPEVTQTPSHQVTQMGQEVILRCVPISNHLYFYWYRQILGQKVEFLVSFYNNEISEKSEIFDDQFSVERPDGSNFTLKIRSTKLEDSAMYFCASSLIATGGNQPQHFGDGTRLSIL.

The V call is TRBV5-6, the J call TRBJ1-6, with 7 bases fitting TRBD1. This CDR3 is built from 16 residues. Per the germline V gene, CDR1 is SGHDT and CDR2 is YYEEEE. The V gene end was trimmed by 3 bases and the J gene end by 6 bases; junction bases not matched to a gene: 9. The CDR3 DNA reads TGTGCCAGCAGCTCCCCTGACAGGGTCGGTAATTCACCCCTCCACTTT. Its translation is CASSSPDRVGNSPLHF.

The gene calls are TRBV19 and TRBJ1-2; D gene uncertain. The CDR3 is 13 amino acids. Per germline, CDR1 LNHDA and CDR2 SQIVND (reference sequence). Trimming took 7 bases from V and 0 from J, leaving 9 bases between them. Written as DNA, the CDR3 is TGTGCCAGTACTACCTACCCTAACTATGGCTACACCTTC. It is translated as CASTTYPNYGYTF.

J is TRBJ2-7 and V is TRBV6-1; the match to TRBD2 covers 11 bases. V was pared by 6 bases and J by 7 bases, with 14 bases of the junction left unmatched. CDR1 is MNHNS and CDR2 is SASEGT in the germline V gene. The CDR3 runs to 16 residues. The CDR3 DNA reads as TGTGCCAGCAGCGAACGAGTAGCGGGAGGGTTGGGGGAGCAGTACTTC. Its protein product is CASSERVAGGLGEQYF.

The chain recombines TRBV12-3 or TRBV12-4 with TRBJ2-2; a possible D gene is TRBD2 (6 bases). The CDR3 runs to 13 residues. The V end lost 10 bases, the J end lost 5 bases, and 14 bases lay between the germline ends. CDR3 sequence reads: CATTPGSTGELFF. The CDR3, as DNA: TGTGCCACCACTCCCGGGAGTACCGGGGAGCTGTTTTTT.

The sample holds a few counts of this clone. CDR3 sequence: CASSPLTSGSGGELFF. In DNA form, the CDR3 reads TGTGCCAGCAGCCCTCTCACTAGCGGGAGCGGCGGGGAGCTGTTTTTT. This chain uses TRBV5-4 with TRBJ2-2; TRBD2 matches 11 bases. Looked up from germline, CDR1 is SGHNT and CDR2 is YYREEE (reference sequence). Trimming took 4 bases from V and 7 from J; bases not matched to a gene: 9. This CDR3 is 16 amino acids long.

This chain uses TRBV5-5 with TRBJ2-5; tentatively, D is TRBD1 (5 bases). Germline lookup yields CDR1 SGHKS and CDR2 YYEKEE (reference sequence). CDR3 length: 13 amino acids. V was trimmed by 1 base and J by 3 bases, leaving 7 bases between them. The CDR3 is CASSLSTEETQYF. The CDR3 DNA sequence: TGTGCCAGCAGCTTGTCGACAGAAGAGACCCAGTACTTC.

The chain joins TRBV5-6 to TRBJ1-3, with 8 nucleotides matching TRBD1. After removal of 2 bases from V and 2 bases from J, the junction contained 6 bases not matched to a gene. This CDR3 is built from 16 residues. CDR1 and CDR2 from the germline V gene are SGHDT and YYEEEE. CDR3 DNA sequence: TGTGCCAGCAGCTTTTCAGGACAGGGTGCTGGAAACACCATATATTTT. Encoded protein: CASSFSGQGAGNTIYF.

This clone was observed a few times. V gene TRBV27 combines with J gene TRBJ2-1, with D tentatively TRBD1 (5 bases). V lost 8 bases, J lost 1 base, and 12 bases lay in between. CDR1 and CDR2 from the germline V gene are MNHEY and SMNVEV (reference sequence). The CDR3 loop spans 14 amino acids. CDR3 protein: CASRRGVSYNEQFF. In DNA form, the CDR3 reads TGTGCCAGCCGAAGGGGCGTTTCCTACAATGAGCAGTTCTTC.

The genes are TRBV11-3 and TRBJ1-4; TRBD1 agrees at 7 bases. After removal of 5 bases from V and 8 bases from J, the junction contained 11 bases not matched to a gene. The CDR3 has 15 amino acids. The V gene's germline CDR1 is SGHNT and CDR2 YENEEA. This chain's CDR3 is CASSPPDRVNEKLFF. The CDR3 coding sequence is TGTGCCAGCAGCCCACCCGACAGGGTAAACGAAAAACTGTTTTTT.

This clone appeared a single time. CDR3 amino acids: CASSSGGPGDTQYF. CDR3 bases: TGTGCCAGCAGTTCCGGAGGGCCAGGAGATACGCAGTATTTT. This chain uses TRBV27 with TRBJ2-3; maybe TRBD2 (6 bases). The V end lost 4 bases, the J end lost 5 bases, and 13 bases lay between the germline ends. The CDR3 runs 14 residues. Germline V gene data show CDR1 as MNHEY and CDR2 as SMNVEV (reference sequence).

The chain carries TRBV28 and TRBJ2-7, with D maybe TRBD1 (5 bases). V was shortened by 10 bases and J by 2 bases, with 18 bases between the two germline ends. Germline values: CDR1 MDHEN, CDR2 SYDVKM. The CDR3 runs to 14 residues. CDR3 in amino acids: CATLGSTGTYEQYF. CDR3 DNA: TGTGCCACCCTTGGCTCCACAGGTACCTACGAGCAGTACTTC.

This rearrangement joins TRBV30 to TRBJ2-3; 7 bases are a match to TRBD2. Germline CDR1 reads GTSNPN; CDR2 reads SVGIG (reference sequence). The CDR3 covers 14 residues. V was clipped by 2 bases and J by 4 bases; unmatched bases: 6. DNA of the CDR3: TGTGCCTGGAGTAATGGGGGAGGGGCAGATACGCAGTATTTT. Amino acids: CAWSNGGGADTQYF.

This clone was seen only a few times. The chain recombines TRBV5-1 with TRBJ2-5, with 8 bases aligning to TRBD2. V lost 4 bases, J lost 3 bases, and 8 bases stayed unmatched. This CDR3 is built from 15 residues. Germline CDR1 is SGHRS and CDR2 is YFSETQ. This CDR3 reads CASSRNGRGEETQYF. The CDR3, as DNA: TGCGCCAGCAGCAGGAACGGGAGGGGAGAAGAGACCCAGTACTTC.

This clone has only one observation. The chain employs TRBV12-3 or TRBV12-4 and TRBJ2-1; D is undetermined. CDR3 length: 13 residues. Deletions cut 6 bases from V and 0 bases from J, with 6 bases between. CDR3 protein: CASSTGSYNEQFF. The CDR3 region has the DNA TGTGCCAGCAGCACCGGCTCCTACAATGAGCAGTTCTTC.

This clone was detected a few times. This rearrangement joins TRBV3-1 (or the pseudogene TRBV3-2) to TRBJ2-7; TRBD2 matches at 13 bases. From germline, CDR1 is LGHDT and CDR2 YNNKEL (reference sequence). The J segment lost 6 bases and the V segment lost 4 bases, leaving 6 bases of the junction unmatched. The CDR3 has 15 residues. CDR3 region: CASSLLGLAGAEQYF. The CDR3 DNA is TGTGCCAGCAGCCTCCTCGGACTAGCGGGAGCCGAGCAGTACTTC.

The gene calls are TRBV18 and TRBJ1-1; D gene uncertain. Germline values: CDR1 KGHSH, CDR2 LQKENI. The V end was cut by 6 bases, the J end by 0 bases, with 11 bases between. CDR3 length: 14 amino acids. The CDR3 DNA reads TGTGCCAGCTCCCAAACACCGATGAACACTGAAGCTTTCTTT. Protein sequence: CASSQTPMNTEAFF.